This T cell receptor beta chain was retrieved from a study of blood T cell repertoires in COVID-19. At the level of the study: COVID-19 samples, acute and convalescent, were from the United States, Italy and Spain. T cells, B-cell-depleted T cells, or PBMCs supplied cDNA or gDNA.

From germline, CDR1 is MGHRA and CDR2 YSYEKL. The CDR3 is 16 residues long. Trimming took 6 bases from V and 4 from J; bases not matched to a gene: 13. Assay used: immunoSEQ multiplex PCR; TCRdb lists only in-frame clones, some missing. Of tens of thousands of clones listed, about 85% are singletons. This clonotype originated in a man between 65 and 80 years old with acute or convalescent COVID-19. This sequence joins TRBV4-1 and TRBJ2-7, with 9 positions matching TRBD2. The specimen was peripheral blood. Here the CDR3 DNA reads TGCGCCAGCAGTTCCTTGCGGCTAGCGGGACTATACGAGCAGTACTTC. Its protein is CASSSLRLAGLYEQYF.